This entry is about one T cell receptor (beta chain). There are 14 residues in the CDR3. The V end was cut by 4 bases, the J end by 0 bases, with 10 bases between. Germline CDR1 SGHRS, CDR2 YFSETQ. The data are from a study of shared clonotypes between healthy human individuals. Generated by immunoSEQ multiplex PCR, the TCRdb table keeps only in-frame clones and is missing some. The sample yields approximately 500,000 clones, 90% to 96% seen once. This sequence originates from a woman under 40 in good health. The sequenced sample was naive CD4+ T cells sorted from blood. Subset described: CD45RA+ positively selected. This chain connects TRBV5-1 to TRBJ1-1; TRBD1 might be the D (5 bases). This chain's CDR3 is CASSKGLMNTEAFF. CDR3 sequence (DNA): TGCGCCAGCAGCAAGGGACTAATGAACACTGAAGCTTTCTTT. The full variable domain, with the rest looked up from reference TRBV5-1 and TRBJ1-1, is KAGVTQTPRYLIKTRGQQVTLSCSPISGHRSVSWYQQTPGQGLQFLFEYFSETQRNKGNFPGRFSGRQFSNSRSEMNVSTLELGDSALYLCASSKGLMNTEAFFGQGTRLTVV.